This T cell receptor (beta chain) originates from a study of identical twins. V was trimmed by 5 bases and J by 8 bases, leaving 13 bases between them. Germline CDR1 reads SGHAT; CDR2 reads FQNNGV. CDR3 size: 13 residues. This clonotype appeared many times. Its antigen is as yet unknown. No donor was unhealthy or non-Caucasian. TCRdb processed the 5' RACE reads anew with MiXCR; each CDR3 protein has one entry. The sample yields 260,000 or so distinct CDR3 sequences, approximately 7.8% seen once. General study findings and limits: The more abundant beta clonotypes in cord blood had fewer insertions, and memory repertoires did not show this. Recombination models fit unrelated individuals' TCR alpha sharing but underestimated twins'. The conclusions drew on cross-sectional statistical analysis instead of tracking the same donors.

The same data also went into a second study, on yellow fever vaccine responses in identical twins.

The source material was CD8+ T cells sorted from blood. This sequence was found in a woman aged 18-29 years in good health. The V and J genes are TRBV11-2 and TRBJ2-1; D could derive from TRBD1 or TRBD2 (5 bases each). CDR3 nucleotide sequence: TGTGCCAGCAGCCCACGGTTGGGGGATGAGCAGTTCTTC. It is translated as CASSPRLGDEQFF.